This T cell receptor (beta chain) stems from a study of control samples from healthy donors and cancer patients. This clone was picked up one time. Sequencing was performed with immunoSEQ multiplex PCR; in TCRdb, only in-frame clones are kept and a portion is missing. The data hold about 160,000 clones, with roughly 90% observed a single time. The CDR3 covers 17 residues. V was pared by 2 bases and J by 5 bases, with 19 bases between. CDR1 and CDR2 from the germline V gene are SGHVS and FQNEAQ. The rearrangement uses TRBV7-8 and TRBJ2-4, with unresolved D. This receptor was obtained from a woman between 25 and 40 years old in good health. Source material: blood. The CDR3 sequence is CASSLTSLRKDQNIQYF. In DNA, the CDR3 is TGTGCCAGCAGCTTAACAAGTTTGCGGAAGGACCAAAACATTCAGTACTTC. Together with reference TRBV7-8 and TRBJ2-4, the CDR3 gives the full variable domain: GAGVSQSPRYKVAKRGQDVALRCDPISGHVSLFWYQQALGQGPEFLTYFQNEAQLDKSGLPSDRFFAERPEGSVSTLKIQRTQQEDSAVYLCASSLTSLRKDQNIQYFGAGTRLSVL.